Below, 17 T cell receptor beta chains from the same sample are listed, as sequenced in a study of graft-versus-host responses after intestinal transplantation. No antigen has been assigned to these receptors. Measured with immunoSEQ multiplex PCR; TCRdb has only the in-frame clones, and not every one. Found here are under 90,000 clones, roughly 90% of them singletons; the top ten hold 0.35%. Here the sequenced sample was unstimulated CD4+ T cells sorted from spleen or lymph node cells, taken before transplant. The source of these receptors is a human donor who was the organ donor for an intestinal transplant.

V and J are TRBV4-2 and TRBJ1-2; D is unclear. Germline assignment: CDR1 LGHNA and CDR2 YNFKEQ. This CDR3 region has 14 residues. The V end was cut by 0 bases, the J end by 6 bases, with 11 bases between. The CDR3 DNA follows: TGTGCCAGCAGCCAAGACAAAGGCGGAAATGGCTACACCTTC. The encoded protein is CASSQDKGGNGYTF.

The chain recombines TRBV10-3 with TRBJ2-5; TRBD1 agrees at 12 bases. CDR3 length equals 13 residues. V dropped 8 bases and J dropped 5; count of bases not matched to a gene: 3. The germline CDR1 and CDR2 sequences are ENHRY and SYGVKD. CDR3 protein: CAIGTGGHETQYF. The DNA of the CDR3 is TGTGCCATCGGGACAGGGGGCCATGAGACCCAGTACTTC.

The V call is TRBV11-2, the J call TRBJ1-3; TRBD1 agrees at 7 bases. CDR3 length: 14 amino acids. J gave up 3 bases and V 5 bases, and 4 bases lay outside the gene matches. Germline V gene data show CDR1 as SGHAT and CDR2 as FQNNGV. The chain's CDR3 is CASSVTGFGNTIYF. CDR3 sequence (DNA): TGTGCCAGCAGCGTGACAGGGTTTGGAAACACCATATATTTT. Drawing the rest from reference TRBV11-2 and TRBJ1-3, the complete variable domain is EAGVAQSPRYKIIEKRQSVAFWCNPISGHATLYWYQQILGQGPKLLIQFQNNGVVDDSQLPKDRFSAERLKGVDSTLKIQPAKLEDSAVYLCASSVTGFGNTIYFGEGSWLTVV.

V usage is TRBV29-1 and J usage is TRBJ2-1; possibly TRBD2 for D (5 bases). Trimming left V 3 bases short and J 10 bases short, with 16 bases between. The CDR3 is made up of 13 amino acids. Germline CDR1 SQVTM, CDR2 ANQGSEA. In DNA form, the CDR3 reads TGCAGCGTTGAGAGGGCCCTAAGAAGCGAGCAGTTCTTC. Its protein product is CSVERALRSEQFF.

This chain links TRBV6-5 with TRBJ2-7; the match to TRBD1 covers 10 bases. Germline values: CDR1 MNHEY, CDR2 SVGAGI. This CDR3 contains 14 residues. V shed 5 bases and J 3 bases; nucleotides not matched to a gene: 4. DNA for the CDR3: TGTGCCAGCAGTACCCGGACAGGGGGCTACGAGCAGTACTTC. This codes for CASSTRTGGYEQYF.

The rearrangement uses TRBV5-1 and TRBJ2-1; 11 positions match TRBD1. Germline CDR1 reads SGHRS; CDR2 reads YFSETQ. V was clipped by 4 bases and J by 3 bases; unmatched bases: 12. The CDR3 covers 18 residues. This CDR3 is CASSQRTGGFSFYNEQFF. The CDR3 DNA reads TGCGCCAGCAGCCAGCGGACAGGGGGCTTCTCATTCTACAATGAGCAGTTCTTC. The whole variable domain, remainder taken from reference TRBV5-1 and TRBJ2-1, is KAGVTQTPRYLIKTRGQQVTLSCSPISGHRSVSWYQQTPGQGLQFLFEYFSETQRNKGNFPGRFSGRQFSNSRSEMNVSTLELGDSALYLCASSQRTGGFSFYNEQFFGPGTRLTVL.

CDR3 residues: CASSVGQMLTGELFF. The CDR3 nucleotides are TGTGCCAGCAGCGTGGGACAGATGCTTACCGGGGAGCTGTTTTTT. This chain joins TRBV9 and TRBJ2-2; TRBD1 aligns across 7 bases. With V trimmed by 2 bases and J by 5 bases, 6 bases remained unmatched. The V gene's germline CDR1 is SGDLS and CDR2 YYNGEE. The CDR3 is 15 residues long.

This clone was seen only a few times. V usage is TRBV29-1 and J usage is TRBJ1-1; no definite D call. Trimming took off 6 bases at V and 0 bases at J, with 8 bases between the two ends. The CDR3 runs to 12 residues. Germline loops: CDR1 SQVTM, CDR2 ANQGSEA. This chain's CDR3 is CSVDHMNTEAFF. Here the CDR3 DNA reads TGCAGCGTCGATCACATGAACACTGAAGCTTTCTTT.

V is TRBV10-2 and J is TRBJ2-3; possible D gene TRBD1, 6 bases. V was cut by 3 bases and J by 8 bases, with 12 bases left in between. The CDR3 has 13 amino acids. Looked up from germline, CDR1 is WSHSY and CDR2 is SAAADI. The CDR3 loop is CASSEFGGGTQYF. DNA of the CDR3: TGCGCCAGCAGTGAATTTGGGGGCGGTACGCAGTATTTT.

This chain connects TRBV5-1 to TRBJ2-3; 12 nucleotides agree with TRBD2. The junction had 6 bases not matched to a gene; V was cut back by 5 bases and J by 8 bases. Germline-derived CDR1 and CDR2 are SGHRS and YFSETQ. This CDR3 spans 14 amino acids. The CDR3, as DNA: TGCGCCAGCAGTCCGGGACTAGCGGGCAGTACGCAGTATTTT. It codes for CASSPGLAGSTQYF.

The CDR3 DNA sequence: TGTGCCAGCAGCGTAGAGGGGACATCCTATGGCTACACCTTC. This codes for CASSVEGTSYGYTF. V is TRBV9 and J is TRBJ1-2; TRBD1 is a possible D gene (6 bases). The CDR3 extends over 14 amino acids. The V end was cut by 0 bases, the J end by 4 bases, with 10 bases between. Looked up from germline, CDR1 is SGDLS and CDR2 is YYNGEE.

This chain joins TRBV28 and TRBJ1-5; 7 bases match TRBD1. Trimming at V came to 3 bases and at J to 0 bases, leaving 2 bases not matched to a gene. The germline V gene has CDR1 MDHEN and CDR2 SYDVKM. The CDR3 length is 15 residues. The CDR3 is CASSLTGHSNQPQHF. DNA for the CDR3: TGTGCCAGCAGTTTGACAGGGCATAGCAATCAGCCCCAGCATTTT.

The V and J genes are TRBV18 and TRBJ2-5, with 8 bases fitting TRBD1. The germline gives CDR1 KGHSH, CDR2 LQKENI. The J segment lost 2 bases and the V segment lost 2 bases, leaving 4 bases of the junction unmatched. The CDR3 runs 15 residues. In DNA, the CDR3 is TGTGCCAGCTCACCAGGGACAGGCAGACAAGAGACCCAGTACTTC. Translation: CASSPGTGRQETQYF.

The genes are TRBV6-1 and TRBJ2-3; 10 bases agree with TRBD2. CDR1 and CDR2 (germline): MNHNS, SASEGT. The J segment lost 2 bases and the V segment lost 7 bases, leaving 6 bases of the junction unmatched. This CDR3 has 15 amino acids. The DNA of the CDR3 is TGTGCCAGCATCCTAAGCGGGGGGGCCACAGATACGCAGTATTTT. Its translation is CASILSGGATDTQYF.

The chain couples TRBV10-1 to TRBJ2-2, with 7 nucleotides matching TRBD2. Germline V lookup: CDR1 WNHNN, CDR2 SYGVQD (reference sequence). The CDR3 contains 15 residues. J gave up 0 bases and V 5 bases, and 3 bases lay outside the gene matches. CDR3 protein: CASSFSGANTGELFF. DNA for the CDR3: TGCGCCAGCAGTTTCAGCGGGGCGAACACCGGGGAGCTGTTTTTT.

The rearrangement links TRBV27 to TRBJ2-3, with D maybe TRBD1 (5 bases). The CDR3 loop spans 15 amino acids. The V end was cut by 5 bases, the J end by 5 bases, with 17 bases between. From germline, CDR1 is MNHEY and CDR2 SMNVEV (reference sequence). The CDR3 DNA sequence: TGTGCCAGCAGTCTTAGGGGCCGGGTTCAAGATACGCAGTATTTT. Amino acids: CASSLRGRVQDTQYF.

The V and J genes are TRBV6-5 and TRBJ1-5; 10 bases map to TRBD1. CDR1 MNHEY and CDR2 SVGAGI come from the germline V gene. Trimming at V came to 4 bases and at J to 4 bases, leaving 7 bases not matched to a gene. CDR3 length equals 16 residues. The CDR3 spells CASSFHGTGENQPQHF. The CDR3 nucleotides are TGTGCCAGCAGTTTTCATGGGACAGGGGAGAATCAGCCCCAGCATTTT.